These 2 T cell receptor beta chains were all obtained from the same sample, sequenced in a study of PD-L1 blockade in urothelial cancer. Time point: pretreatment peripheral blood. Sequenced by immunoSEQ multiplex PCR; TCRdb stores in-frame clones only, minus some. The table includes under 50,000 clones, roughly 90% detected once. This material consisted of PBMCs, taken around atezolizumab (anti-PD-L1) treatment. The origin of the receptors is a woman between 55 and 75 years old with urothelial cancer.

This rearrangement joins TRBV2 to TRBJ2-1, with a possible D match to TRBD2 (6 bases). Germline V gives CDR1 SNHLY, CDR2 FYNNEI. The CDR3 contains 13 residues. Trimming stripped 6 bases from V and 12 bases from J, with 18 bases between. This chain's CDR3 is CASSPPARDLQFF. DNA for the CDR3: TGTGCCAGCAGCCCACCCGCCCGGGACTTGCAGTTCTTC.

This chain joins TRBV11-2 and TRBJ2-7, with D perhaps TRBD2 (5 bases). CDR3 length: 12 residues. Germline lookup yields CDR1 SGHAT and CDR2 FQNNGV. V lost 4 bases, J lost 10 bases, and 14 bases lay in between. The CDR3 loop is CASSSGLEDQYF. In DNA, the CDR3 is TGTGCCAGCAGCTCCGGACTTGAGGATCAGTACTTC.